A selection of T cell receptor beta chains follows, all from one sample in a study of Graves' ophthalmopathy and Graves' hyperthyroidism. MiXCR was run by TCRdb on the multiplex PCR reads, yielding one entry per CDR3 protein. The sample records 680,000 or so distinct CDR3 sequences, about 24% being singletons. Material: peripheral blood. The receptors here all came from a woman between 18 and 29 years old with stable Graves' hyperthyroidism. Some clones in this sample may be carry-over from other donors' samples. The CDR3 runs from the conserved cysteine through the conserved F or W. The D gene is left open where the match is weak. Expanded clones get a size class; other rows say once, few or many, or leave the size out.

D,size,J,V,length,CDR3,DNA
TRBD1,many,TRBJ1-2,TRBV7-9,14,CASSTGDSDYGYTF,TGTGCCAGCAGCACGGGGGACAGTGACTATGGCTACACCTTC
NA,NA,TRBJ1-1,TRBV6-5,16,CASSLAGGGVDTEAFF,TGTGCCAGCAGCTTAGCGGGTGGCGGAGTGGACACTGAAGCTTTCTTT
NA,many,TRBJ1-1,TRBV4-2,15,CASSQDYELITEAFF,TGTGCCAGCAGCCAAGATTACGAGCTTATCACTGAAGCTTTCTTT
TRBD2,NA,TRBJ2-2,TRBV10-3,17,CAISEGLAGVNTGELFF,TGTGCCATCAGTGAAGGACTAGCGGGAGTGAACACCGGGGAGCTGTTTTTT
TRBD2,NA,TRBJ2-7,TRBV5-1,14,CAGTPGTSNYEQYF,TGCGCCGGCACGCCCGGGACTAGTAACTACGAGCAGTACTTC
TRBD1,many,TRBJ1-5,TRBV15,12,CATRQGNQPQHF,TGTGCCACCAGACAGGGGAATCAGCCCCAGCATTTT
TRBD1,many,TRBJ1-5,TRBV10-3,15,CAISENRGGNQPQHF,TGTGCCATCAGTGAGAACAGGGGAGGGAATCAGCCCCAGCATTTT
NA,many,TRBJ2-5,TRBV19,16,CASSIGSGARQETQYF,TGTGCCAGTAGTATAGGATCGGGGGCGCGACAAGAGACCCAGTACTTC
NA,few,TRBJ2-6,TRBV6-5,16,CASNAIGVAGANVLTF,TGTGCCAGCAACGCAATTGGGGTAGCTGGGGCCAACGTCCTGACTTTC
TRBD1,many,TRBJ2-5,TRBV24-1,17,CATSDGYRGVRQETQYF,TGTGCCACCAGTGATGGCTACAGGGGCGTAAGGCAAGAGACCCAGTACTTC
TRBD1,many,TRBJ1-6,TRBV20-1,15,CSAGRTGVDNSPLHF,TGCAGTGCTGGGCGGACAGGGGTCGATAATTCACCCCTCCACTTT
NA,NA,TRBJ1-1,TRBV27,15,CASSSLGTRATEAFF,TGTGCCAGCAGTTCCCTCGGGACCCGAGCCACTGAAGCTTTCTTT
TRBD1,NA,TRBJ2-2,TRBV5-1,21,CASSFRTGGFVGEVYTGEQFF,TGCGCCAGCAGCTTCAGGACAGGGGGTTTTGTGGGAGAGGTTTACACCGGGGAGCAGTTTTTT
TRBD1,NA,TRBJ1-2,TRBV20-1,13,CSARRGQGEGYTF,TGCAGTGCTAGACGGGGACAGGGTGAAGGCTACACCTTC
TRBD1,NA,TRBJ1-1,TRBV18,15,CASSPETGLGTEAVF,TGTGCCAGCTCACCAGAGACAGGGCTGGGCACTGAAGCTGTCTTT
NA,few,TRBJ1-1,TRBV30,12,CAWAGMNTEAFF,TGTGCCTGGGCGGGGATGAACACTGAAGCTTTCTTT
NA,many,TRBJ2-3,TRBV19,16,CASSTQGGRGTDTQYF,TGTGCCAGTAGTACCCAAGGAGGGAGAGGGACAGATACGCAGTATTTT
NA,NA,TRBJ1-3,TRBV19,15,CASMEGPGSGNTIYF,TGTGCCAGTATGGAGGGACCAGGGTCCGGAAACACCATATATTTT
NA,many,TRBJ1-2,TRBV20-1,14,CSATRSTINYGYTF,TGCAGTGCTACTCGATCCACCATTAACTATGGCTACACCTTC
NA,many,TRBJ2-7,TRBV6-1,14,CASSVPGRSYEQYF,TGTGCCAGCAGTGTACCGGGACGGTCCTACGAGCAGTACTTC
NA,few,TRBJ2-4,TRBV2,14,CASRTGPLADIQYF,TGTGCCAGCAGAACCGGACCCTTGGCGGACATTCAGTACTTC
NA,many,TRBJ2-2,TRBV19,15,CASSRLAVQTGELFF,TGTGCCAGTAGTCGGTTGGCAGTCCAAACCGGGGAGCTGTTTTTT
NA,NA,TRBJ2-7,TRBV7-3,14,CASSVMGGPYEQYF,TGTGCCAGCAGCGTCATGGGGGGACCCTACGAGCAGTACTTC
NA,many,TRBJ1-5,TRBV27,15,CASSFHQGTNQPQHF,TGTGCCAGCAGTTTTCACCAGGGTACCAATCAGCCCCAGCATTTT
TRBD1,NA,TRBJ2-5,TRBV30,17,CAWSQGDRFSVRETQYF,TGTGCCTGGAGTCAAGGGGACAGGTTCTCGGTACGGGAGACCCAGTACTTC
NA,NA,TRBJ1-2,TRBV12-3/TRBV12-4,15,CASTWSRPSSYGYTF,TGTGCCAGCACCTGGTCGAGGCCTTCTTCTTATGGCTACACCTTC
NA,many,TRBJ1-1,TRBV5-1,15,CASSSGAGSVAEAFF,TGCGCCAGCAGCTCGGGGGCGGGTTCGGTCGCTGAAGCTTTCTTT
NA,many,TRBJ2-6,TRBV27,15,CASSSRLSGANVLTF,TGTGCCAGCAGTTCAAGACTCTCTGGGGCCAACGTCCTGACTTTC
NA,many,TRBJ1-5,TRBV12-3/TRBV12-4,13,CASSLGGTQPQHF,TGTGCCAGCAGCTTAGGAGGGACCCAGCCCCAGCATTTT
NA,many,TRBJ2-7,TRBV28,14,CASNTDGYSYEQYF,TGTGCCAGCAACACCGACGGTTACTCCTACGAGCAGTACTTC
NA,NA,TRBJ2-5,TRBV7-2,15,CASSQLGGGQETKYF,TGTGCCAGCAGCCAATTGGGGGGCGGCCAAGAAACCAAGTACTTC
NA,many,TRBJ1-5,TRBV28,16,CASSLEQGRDNQPQHF,TGTGCCAGCAGTCTAGAACAGGGCCGAGACAATCAGCCCCAGCATTTT
NA,many,TRBJ1-2,TRBV20-1,14,CSADAGGFGYGYTF,TGCAGTGCAGACGCGGGGGGCTTTGGATATGGCTACACCTTC
NA,many,TRBJ2-2,TRBV12-3/TRBV12-4,14,CASPRAGPTGELFF,TGTGCCAGCCCAAGGGCAGGGCCTACCGGGGAGCTGTTTTTT
TRBD2,many,TRBJ2-5,TRBV10-3,15,CAISVGGGHEETQYF,TGTGCCATCAGTGTCGGCGGGGGGCACGAGGAGACCCAGTACTTC
NA,NA,TRBJ1-1,TRBV6-1,16,CASTASKGVFRTEAFF,TGTGCCAGCACCGCATCAAAAGGGGTTTTCCGAACTGAAGCTTTCTTT
TRBD2,NA,TRBJ2-7,TRBV6-5,17,CASSYGVTSGILYEQYF,TGTGCCAGCAGTTACGGGGTGACTAGCGGGATCCTCTACGAGCAGTACTTC
NA,NA,TRBJ1-1,TRBV6-1,14,CASSRTVVNTEAFF,TGTGCCAGCAGCAGGACAGTAGTTAACACTGAAGCTTTCTTT
NA,few,TRBJ2-2,TRBV19,18,CASSLRASGRGFAGELFF,TGTGCCAGTAGTTTGAGGGCTTCCGGCCGTGGGTTTGCCGGGGAGCTGTTTTTT
NA,many,TRBJ2-7,TRBV27,13,CASSFSVNYEQYF,TGTGCCAGCAGTTTCTCAGTGAACTACGAGCAGTACTTC
TRBD1,NA,TRBJ1-5,TRBV12-5,15,CASGTDRGLNQPQHF,TGTGCTAGTGGTACCGACAGGGGACTCAATCAGCCCCAGCATTTT
TRBD1,many,TRBJ1-2,TRBV12-3/TRBV12-4,15,CASSPRTGGNYGYTF,TGTGCCAGCAGTCCACGGACAGGGGGCAATTATGGCTACACCTTC
NA,NA,TRBJ2-7,TRBV5-1,13,CASSDGLSYEQYF,TGCGCCAGCAGTGACGGCCTTTCCTACGAGCAGTACTTC
NA,many,TRBJ1-6,TRBV20-1,14,CSARVARRGFTLHF,TGCAGTGCTAGAGTGGCTAGACGCGGATTCACCCTCCACTTT
NA,many,TRBJ2-6,TRBV29-1,14,CSVIDNSGANVLTF,TGCAGCGTGATCGACAACTCTGGGGCCAACGTCCTGACTTTC
TRBD1,many,TRBJ1-2,TRBV20-1,13,CSAATGGIYGYTF,TGCAGTGCTGCCACAGGGGGAATCTATGGCTACACCTTC
NA,many,TRBJ1-3,TRBV2,14,CASSEVAVGNTIYF,TGTGCCAGCAGTGAAGTGGCAGTAGGAAACACCATATATTTT
TRBD1,NA,TRBJ1-2,TRBV28,13,CASRKGQGGGYTF,TGTGCCAGCAGGAAGGGACAGGGAGGGGGCTACACCTTC
TRBD2,few,TRBJ2-4,TRBV11-1,18,CASSPQTGTSLAKNIQYF,TGTGCCAGCAGCCCCCAGACCGGGACTAGCCTAGCCAAAAACATTCAGTACTTC
NA,NA,TRBJ1-2,TRBV24-1,12,CATSEKDRPATF,TGTGCCACCAGTGAGAAGGACCGCCCGGCCACCTTC
NA,NA,TRBJ1-1,TRBV6-2/TRBV6-3,16,CASSYFIRDTNTEAFF,TGTGCCAGCAGTTACTTTATCCGGGACACGAACACTGAAGCTTTCTTT